This TCR beta chain was documented in a study of cytomegalovirus exposure and HLA in healthy donors. The wider study: Most genotyped donors, over 70% of 300 to 400, had Caucasian-associated genetic ancestry.

60 Vbeta and 13 Jbeta primers were used in PCR. Clones were read by immunoSEQ multiplex PCR, and TCRdb kept only the in-frame ones, dropping some. The table lists some 150,000 clones, roughly 80% of them singletons. The CDR3 runs to 14 residues. The V gene's germline CDR1 is SGHVS and CDR2 FNYEAQ. V was shortened by 5 bases and J by 0 bases, with 9 bases between the two germline ends. This clone came up once. This TCR derives from a woman between 18 and 29 years old in good health and CMV-seropositive. The chain is built from TRBV7-6 and TRBJ2-3; tentative D call: TRBD2 (6 bases). The sample was PBMCs. For the CDR3, the DNA is TGTGCCAGCAGCGGGGGGACTAGCACAGATACGCAGTATTTT. Its translation: CASSGGTSTDTQYF.